The 8 T cell receptor beta chains below all came from one sample that was sequenced in a study of vaccination effects on CD4 cells after COVID-19. Clones were sequenced by immunoSEQ multiplex PCR, and TCRdb holds only the in-frame ones, with some missing. The table includes about 15,000 clones, roughly 70% detected once. Before any sequencing was done, the ViraFEST assay used viral peptide pools to expand antigen-specific CD4+ T cells. Investigators separated out CD4+ T cells once more than nine days of culture had passed. Participants were vaccinated with two doses of either the BNT162b2 or mRNA-1273 vaccine. Their target antigens are unknown. Sequences were derived from CD4+ T cells from PBMCs cultured with HCoV-NL63 spike peptides, sampled after COVID-19 vaccination. The receptor source for this set is a human donor who received a COVID-19 vaccine.

The CDR3 loop is CASRDPGEVDIQYF. The CDR3 DNA reads TGTGCCAGCAGAGACCCAGGGGAAGTAGACATTCAGTACTTC. This rearrangement joins TRBV2 to TRBJ2-4; weak D call: TRBD1 (6 bases). Germline CDR1 SNHLY, CDR2 FYNNEI. This CDR3 region has 14 residues. Trimming shortened V by 6 bases and J by 8 bases, and 17 bases separated the two germline ends.

CDR3 bases: TGTGCCATCAGACAGGGGTATGGCTACACCTTC. This encodes CAIRQGYGYTF. The V gene is TRBV10-3, the J gene TRBJ1-2; 7 bases match TRBD1. The V and J ends lost 6 bases and 5 bases, in that order; junction bases with no gene match: 0. Germline CDR1 reads ENHRY; CDR2 reads SYGVKD. The CDR3 extends over 11 amino acids.

This clone occurred a few times. V gene TRBV2 combines with J gene TRBJ1-2, with TRBD1 matching 7 bases. The V and J ends lost 8 bases and 1 base, in that order; junction bases with no gene match: 4. Germline-derived CDR1 and CDR2 are SNHLY and FYNNEI. CDR3 length equals 13 residues. CDR3 coding DNA: TGTGCCAGCCGTCGGGACAGTAACTATGGCTACACCTTC. This translates into CASRRDSNYGYTF. The complete variable domain, with remaining parts taken from reference TRBV2 and TRBJ1-2, reads EPEVTQTPSHQVTQMGQEVILRCVPISNHLYFYWYRQILGQKVEFLVSFYNNEISEKSEIFDDQFSVERPDGSNFTLKIRSTKLEDSAMYFCASRRDSNYGYTFGSGTRLTVV.

The chain uses TRBV18 and TRBJ2-3; possibly TRBD1 or TRBD2 for D (5 bases each). Trimming cost V 4 bases and J 0 bases, with 8 bases left between them. Germline values: CDR1 KGHSH, CDR2 LQKENI. This CDR3 spans 14 amino acids. Written as DNA, the CDR3 is TGTGCCAGCTCACGCAGGGACAGCACAGATACGCAGTATTTT. This gives the protein CASSRRDSTDTQYF.

The J gene is TRBJ1-2, the V gene TRBV6-2 or TRBV6-3; TRBD1 aligns across 9 bases. The J segment lost 8 bases and the V segment lost 4 bases, leaving 8 bases of the junction unmatched. The germline CDR1 and CDR2 sequences are MNHEY and SVGEGT. The CDR3 has 14 amino acids. DNA of the CDR3: TGTGCCAGCAGTTTTACAGGGGGCAGGGTCGGCTACACCTTC. This translates into CASSFTGGRVGYTF.

V is TRBV25-1 and J is TRBJ2-3, with 7 bases lining up with TRBD2. Germline V gene data show CDR1 as MGHDK and CDR2 as SYGVNS. CDR3 length equals 14 residues. The V segment lost 8 bases and the J segment 1 base; nucleotides outside the gene matches: 6. DNA of the CDR3: TGTGCCAGCTCCCAGGCGGGGGGCACAGATACGCAGTATTTT. Protein: CASSQAGGTDTQYF. The entire variable domain, with the rest obtained from reference TRBV25-1 and TRBJ2-3, is as follows: EADIYQTPRYLVIGTGKKITLECSQTMGHDKMYWYQQDPGMELHLIHYSYGVNSTEKGDLSSESTVSRIRTEHFPLTLESARPSHTSQYLCASSQAGGTDTQYFGPGTRLTVL.

This chain uses TRBV28 with TRBJ1-5, with D possibly matching TRBD1 (5 bases). The CDR3 has 14 amino acids. Per germline, CDR1 MDHEN and CDR2 SYDVKM. V dropped 3 bases and J dropped 5 bases, with 11 bases sitting between them. Here the CDR3 reads CASSLWGRDQPQHF. CDR3 DNA sequence: TGTGCCAGCAGTTTGTGGGGCAGAGATCAGCCCCAGCATTTT.

This clone came up a few times. The chain is built from TRBV30 and TRBJ1-6, with D unresolved. Germline CDR1 is GTSNPN and CDR2 is SVGIG (reference sequence). V lost 2 bases and J 5 bases, leaving 7 bases between the germline ends. The CDR3 has 13 amino acids. CDR3 in DNA: TGTGCCTGGAGTAGCACTGATAATTCACCCCTCCACTTT. It codes for CAWSSTDNSPLHF. The entire variable domain, with the rest obtained from reference TRBV30 and TRBJ1-6, is as follows: SQTIHQWPATLVQPVGSPLSLECTVEGTSNPNLYWYRQAAGRGLQLLFYSVGIGQISSEVPQNLSASRPQDRQFILSSKKLLLSDSGFYLCAWSSTDNSPLHFGNGTRLTVT.